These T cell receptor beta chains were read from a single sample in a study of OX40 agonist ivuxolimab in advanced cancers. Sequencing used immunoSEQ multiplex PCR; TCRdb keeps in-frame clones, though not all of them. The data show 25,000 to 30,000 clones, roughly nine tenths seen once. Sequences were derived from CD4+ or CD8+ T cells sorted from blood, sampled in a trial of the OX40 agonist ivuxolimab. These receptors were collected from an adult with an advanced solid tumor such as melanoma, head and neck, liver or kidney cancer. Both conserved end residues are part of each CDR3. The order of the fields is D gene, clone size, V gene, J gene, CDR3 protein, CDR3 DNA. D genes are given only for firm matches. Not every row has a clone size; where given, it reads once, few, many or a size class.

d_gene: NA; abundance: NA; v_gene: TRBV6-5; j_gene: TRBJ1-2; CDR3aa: CASSYGQGNYGYTF; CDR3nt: TGTGCCAGCAGTTACGGCCAGGGGAACTATGGCTACACCTTC
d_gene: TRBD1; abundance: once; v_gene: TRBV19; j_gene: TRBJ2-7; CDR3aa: CASSIAQGVLYEQYF; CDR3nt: TGTGCCAGTAGTATTGCACAGGGGGTGCTCTACGAGCAGTACTTC
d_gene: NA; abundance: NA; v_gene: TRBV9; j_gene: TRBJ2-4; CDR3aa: CASSMGWGANIQYF; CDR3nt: TGTGCCAGCAGCATGGGTTGGGGGGCCAACATTCAGTACTTC
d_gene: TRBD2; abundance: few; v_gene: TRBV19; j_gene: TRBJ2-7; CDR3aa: CASSIFLAGPAHEQYF; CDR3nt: TGTGCCAGTAGTATTTTTCTAGCGGGGCCCGCCCACGAGCAGTACTTC
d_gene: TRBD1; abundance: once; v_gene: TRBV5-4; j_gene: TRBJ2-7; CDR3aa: CASTRDRALNEQYF; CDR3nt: TGTGCCAGCACTAGGGACAGGGCGTTGAACGAGCAGTACTTC
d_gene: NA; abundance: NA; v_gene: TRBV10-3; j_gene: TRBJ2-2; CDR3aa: CAITRQQSTGELFF; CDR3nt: TGTGCCATCACTCGACAGCAGAGCACCGGGGAGCTGTTTTTT
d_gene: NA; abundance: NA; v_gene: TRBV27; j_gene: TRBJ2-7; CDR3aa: CASSPIGVEQYF; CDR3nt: TGTGCCAGCAGCCCTATCGGGGTCGAGCAGTACTTC
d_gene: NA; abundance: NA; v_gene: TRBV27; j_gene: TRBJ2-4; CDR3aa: CASSLAGVQNIQYF; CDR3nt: TGTGCCAGCAGTTTAGCAGGGGTTCAAAACATTCAGTACTTC
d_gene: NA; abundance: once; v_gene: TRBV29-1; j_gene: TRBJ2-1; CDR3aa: CSVDGHSYNEQFF; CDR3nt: TGCAGCGTGGATGGACATTCATACAATGAGCAGTTCTTC
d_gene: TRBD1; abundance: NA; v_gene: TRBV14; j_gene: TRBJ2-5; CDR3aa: CASSQLPGGRGETQYF; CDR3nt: TGTGCCAGCAGCCAATTGCCAGGGGGTAGGGGAGAGACCCAGTACTTC
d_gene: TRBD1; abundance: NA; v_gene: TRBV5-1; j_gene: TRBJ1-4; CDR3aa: CASSSGTGGNEKLFF; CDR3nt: TGCGCCAGCAGCTCCGGGACAGGGGGGAATGAAAAACTGTTTTTT
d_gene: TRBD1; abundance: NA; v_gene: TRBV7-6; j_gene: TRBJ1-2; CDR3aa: CASSLGQGGDGYTF; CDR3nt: TGTGCCAGCAGCTTAGGACAGGGGGGGGATGGCTACACCTTC
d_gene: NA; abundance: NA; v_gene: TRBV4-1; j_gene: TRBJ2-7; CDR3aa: CASSQVSRQDVYEQYF; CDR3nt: TGCGCCAGCAGCCAAGTATCGCGGCAGGACGTGTACGAGCAGTACTTC
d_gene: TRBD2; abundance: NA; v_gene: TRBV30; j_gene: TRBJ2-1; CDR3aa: CACTGLAGFNEQFF; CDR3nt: TGTGCCTGTACGGGACTAGCGGGTTTTAATGAGCAGTTCTTC
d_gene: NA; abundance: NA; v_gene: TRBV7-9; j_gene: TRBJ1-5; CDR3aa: CASSQNNQPQHF; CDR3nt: TGTGCCAGCAGTCAAAACAATCAGCCCCAGCATTTT
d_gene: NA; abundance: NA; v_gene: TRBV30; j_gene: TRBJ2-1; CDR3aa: CAWSVPPLWFEQFF; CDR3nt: TGTGCCTGGAGTGTCCCGCCTCTATGGTTCGAGCAGTTCTTC
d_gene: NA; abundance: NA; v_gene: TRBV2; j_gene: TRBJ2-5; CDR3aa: CASSDHLDPAGAQYF; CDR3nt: TGTGCCAGCAGTGACCACCTGGACCCCGCAGGGGCCCAGTACTTC
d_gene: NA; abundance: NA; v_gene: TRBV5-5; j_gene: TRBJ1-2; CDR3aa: CASSLVEGVNYGYTF; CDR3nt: TGTGCCAGCAGCTTGGTAGAGGGGGTCAACTATGGCTACACCTTC
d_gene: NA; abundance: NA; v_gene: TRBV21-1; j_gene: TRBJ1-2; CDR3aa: CAIDEGGGYGYTF; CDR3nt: TGTGCGATCGATGAGGGGGGAGGCTATGGCTACACCTTC
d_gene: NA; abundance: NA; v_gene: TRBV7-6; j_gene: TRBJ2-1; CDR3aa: CASRDSHNEQFF; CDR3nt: TGTGCCAGCAGGGACTCCCACAATGAGCAGTTCTTC
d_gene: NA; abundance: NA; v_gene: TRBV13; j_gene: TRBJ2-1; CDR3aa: CASSLGGPYEQFF; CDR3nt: TGTGCCAGCAGCTTAGGGGGGCCATATGAGCAGTTCTTC
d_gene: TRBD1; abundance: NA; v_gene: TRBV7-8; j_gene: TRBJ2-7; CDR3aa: CASSQRTGRYEQYF; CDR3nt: TGTGCCAGCAGCCAGAGGACAGGACGTTACGAGCAGTACTTC
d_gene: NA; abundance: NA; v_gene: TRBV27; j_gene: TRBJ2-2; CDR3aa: CASSLAGNTGELFF; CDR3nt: TGTGCCAGCAGTTTGGCAGGGAACACCGGGGAGCTGTTTTTT
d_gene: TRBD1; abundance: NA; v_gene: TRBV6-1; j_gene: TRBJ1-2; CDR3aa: CASSPDRGNYGYTF; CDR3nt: TGTGCCAGCAGTCCCGACAGGGGTAACTATGGCTACACCTTC
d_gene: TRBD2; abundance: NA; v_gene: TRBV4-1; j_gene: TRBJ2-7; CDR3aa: CASSQAPSGTYEQYF; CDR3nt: TGCGCCAGCAGCCAAGCCCCTAGCGGGACCTACGAGCAGTACTTC
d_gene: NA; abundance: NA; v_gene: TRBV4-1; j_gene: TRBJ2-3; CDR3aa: CASSPLADNTDTQYF; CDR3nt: TGCGCCAGCAGCCCTTTAGCGGACAACACAGATACGCAGTATTTT